These T cell receptor beta chains were read from a single sample in a study of OX40 agonist ivuxolimab in advanced cancers. The table came from immunoSEQ multiplex PCR; TCRdb's copy has only in-frame clones and leaves some out. Counted here are fewer than 95,000 clones, about 93% occurring once; the ten biggest clones make up under 0.95%. Sequenced here: CD4+ or CD8+ T cells sorted from blood, sampled in a trial of the OX40 agonist ivuxolimab. Receptors originate from an adult with an advanced solid tumor such as melanoma, head and neck, liver or kidney cancer. Each CDR3 is given with its conserved first and last residue. Each record gives: V gene, J gene, D gene, clone size, CDR3 DNA, CDR3 protein. The D gene is left open where the match is weak. Part of the rows lack a size; the others show once, few, many or a class for expanded clones.

>TRBV5-1|TRBJ1-4|-|-
TGCGCCAGCAGCTTGCAAGGGGCGTGGGAAAAACTGTTTTTT
CASSLQGAWEKLFF
>TRBV4-2|TRBJ2-3|-|-
TGTGCCAGCAGCCTTTTAGCGGAGGCCTCGGGCACAGATACGCAGTATTTT
CASSLLAEASGTDTQYF
>TRBV27|TRBJ2-3|TRBD2|-
TGTGCCAGCAGTTTAAGCGGGGGTACGCAGTATTTT
CASSLSGGTQYF
>TRBV9|TRBJ1-4|-|once
TGTGCCAGCAGCTTGGGGCCCGGGCCTGAAAAACTGTTTTTT
CASSLGPGPEKLFF
>TRBV5-1|TRBJ2-7|TRBD1|-
TGCGCCAGCAGCTTGTTACAGGGGACCTACGAGCAGTACTTC
CASSLLQGTYEQYF
>TRBV7-2|TRBJ2-5|-|-
TGTGCCAGCAGCTTAGTTCGAGGGGCCCAGTACTTC
CASSLVRGAQYF
>TRBV6-5|TRBJ2-4|TRBD1|-
TGTGCCAGCAGCTCCGGGACAGGGGCCAAAAACATTCAGTACTTC
CASSSGTGAKNIQYF
>TRBV9|TRBJ1-1|TRBD1|few
TGTGCCAGCAGCGCTACGACAGGGGTGGGTGAAGCTTTCTTT
CASSATTGVGEAFF
>TRBV7-2|TRBJ2-1|TRBD2|-
TGTGCCAGCAGCTCGGGACTAGCAATAGCCAATGAGCAGTTCTTC
CASSSGLAIANEQFF
>TRBV28|TRBJ2-5|TRBD2|-
TGTGCCAGCAGTCCTCCGGGCGGGAGGGCCCTACGGGAGACCCAGTACTTC
CASSPPGGRALRETQYF
>TRBV11-3|TRBJ2-7|-|few
TGTGCCAGCAGCTTTAGCGCCCACGAGCAGTACTTC
CASSFSAHEQYF
>TRBV5-4|TRBJ2-3|TRBD2|-
TGTGCCAGCAGCTTGGCCCCGGGGAGGACTAGCGGCACAGATACGCAGTATTTT
CASSLAPGRTSGTDTQYF
>TRBV11-3|TRBJ2-1|TRBD2|-
TGTGCCAGCAGCTTAGTAGCGGGAGCTGATGAGCAGTTCTTC
CASSLVAGADEQFF
>TRBV14|TRBJ2-3|-|-
TGTGCCAGCAGCCGCCCTAGTGGGGTAGATACGCAGTATTTT
CASSRPSGVDTQYF
>TRBV6-1|TRBJ2-7|TRBD1|once
TGTGCCAGCGTAGGGACAGAGGCCTCCTACGAGCAGTACTTC
CASVGTEASYEQYF
>TRBV7-8|TRBJ2-2|TRBD2|once
TGTGCCAGCAGCTTCTACTCTAGCGGGACGGCGAACACCGGGGAGCTGTTTTTT
CASSFYSSGTANTGELFF
>TRBV6-6|TRBJ2-7|TRBD2|-
TGTGCCAGCAGGTCTAGCGGGAGCCGCTACGAGCAGTACTTC
CASRSSGSRYEQYF
>TRBV21-1|TRBJ2-1|-|-
TGTGCCAGCAGCAAAGCTATAGCGAAGGCGGGGACCTACAATGAGCAGTTCTTC
CASSKAIAKAGTYNEQFF
>TRBV10-3|TRBJ2-3|-|once
TGTGCCACCAACCGTTACCTAAATGCAGATACGCAGTATTTT
CATNRYLNADTQYF
>TRBV5-1|TRBJ2-7|-|-
TGCGCCAGCAGCTTGGGGGCAGGGACCTACGAGCAGTACTTC
CASSLGAGTYEQYF
>TRBV7-2|TRBJ2-5|TRBD1|-
TGTGCCAGCAGCCGTCGGACAGGGCAAGAGACCCAGTACTTC
CASSRRTGQETQYF
>TRBV7-7|TRBJ2-5|-|-
TGTGCTAGCAGCCCCCAAGTGAGAGAGACCCAGTACTTC
CASSPQVRETQYF
>TRBV5-6|TRBJ2-5|TRBD2|-
TGTGCCAGCAGCTTGTACGGCCTAGCGGGGGTACAGACCCAGTACTTC
CASSLYGLAGVQTQYF
>TRBV5-1|TRBJ2-3|TRBD1|-
TGCGCCAGCAGCCCGGGACAGATTAACACAGATACGCAGTATTTT
CASSPGQINTDTQYF
>TRBV28|TRBJ1-1|-|-
TGTGCCGCAGGCTCCCGCGGGCCGAACACTGAAGCTTTCTTT
CAAGSRGPNTEAFF